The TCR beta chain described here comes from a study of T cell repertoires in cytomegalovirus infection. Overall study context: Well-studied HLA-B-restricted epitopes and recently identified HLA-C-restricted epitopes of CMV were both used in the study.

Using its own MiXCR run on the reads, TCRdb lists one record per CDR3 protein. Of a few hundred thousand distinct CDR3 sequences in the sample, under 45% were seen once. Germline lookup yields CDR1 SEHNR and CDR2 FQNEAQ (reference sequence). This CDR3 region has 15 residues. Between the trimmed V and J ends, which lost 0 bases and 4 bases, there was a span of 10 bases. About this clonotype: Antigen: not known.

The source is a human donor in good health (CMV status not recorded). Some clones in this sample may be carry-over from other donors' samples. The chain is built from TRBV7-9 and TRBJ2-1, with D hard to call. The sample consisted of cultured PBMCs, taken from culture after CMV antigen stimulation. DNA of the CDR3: TGTGCCAGCAGCTTAGCCGGGCCCCGGTACAATGAGCAGTTCTTC. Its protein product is CASSLAGPRYNEQFF.